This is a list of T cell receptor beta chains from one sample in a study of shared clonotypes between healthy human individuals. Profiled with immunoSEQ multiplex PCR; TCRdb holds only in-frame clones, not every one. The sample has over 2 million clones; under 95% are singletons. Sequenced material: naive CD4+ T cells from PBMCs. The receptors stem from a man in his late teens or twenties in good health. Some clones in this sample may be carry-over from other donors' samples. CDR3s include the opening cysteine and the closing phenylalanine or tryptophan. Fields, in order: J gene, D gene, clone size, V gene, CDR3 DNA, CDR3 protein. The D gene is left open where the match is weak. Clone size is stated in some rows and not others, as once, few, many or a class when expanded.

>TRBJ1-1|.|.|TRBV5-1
TGCGCCAGCAGCTTAGGGGGGGACACTGAAGCTTTCTTT
CASSLGGDTEAFF
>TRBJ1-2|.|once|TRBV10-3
TGTGCCAGCAGTGAAGCCTACGGAGCAAACACCTTC
CASSEAYGANTF
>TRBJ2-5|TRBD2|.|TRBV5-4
TGTGCCAGCAGCTTGGTCCTCTCCCTAGCGGGAGGGCTGGAGACCCAGTACTTC
CASSLVLSLAGGLETQYF
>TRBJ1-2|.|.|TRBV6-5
TGTGCCAGCAGTGATAGGACGGCACGGAATGGCTACACCTTC
CASSDRTARNGYTF
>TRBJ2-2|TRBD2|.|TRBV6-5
TGTGCCAGCAGTTGGGGGGGGAACACCGGGGAGCTGTTTTTT
CASSWGGNTGELFF
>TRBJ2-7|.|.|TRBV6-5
TGTGCCAGCAGTTACAGCGGTAGCGCCCGCTCCTACGAGCAGTACTTC
CASSYSGSARSYEQYF
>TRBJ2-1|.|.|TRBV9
TGTGCCAGCACCCCGGGAGTAGCGGACTACAATGAGCAGTTCTTC
CASTPGVADYNEQFF
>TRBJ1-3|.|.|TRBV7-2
TGTGCCAGCAGCCCGGGTGGGGTCTCTGGAAACACCATATATTTT
CASSPGGVSGNTIYF
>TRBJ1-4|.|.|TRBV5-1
TGCGCCAGCAGCGCCTCCACAGTGGGGAATGAAAAACTGTTTTTT
CASSASTVGNEKLFF
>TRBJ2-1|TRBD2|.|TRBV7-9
TGTGCCAGCAGCTTACGTCTCGGTAACGGCGGGGGGGCCTACAATGAGCAGTTCTTC
CASSLRLGNGGGAYNEQFF
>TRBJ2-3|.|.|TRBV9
TGTGCCAGCAGCCTAACGACTCCGGATACGCAGTATTTT
CASSLTTPDTQYF
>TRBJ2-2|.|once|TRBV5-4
TGTGCCAGCAGCTCTTCGGGGGCCGGGGAGCTGTTTTTT
CASSSSGAGELFF
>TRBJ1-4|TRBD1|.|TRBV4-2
TGTGCCAGCAGCCAAGATAGCCCACAGGGGCGCACGTACGAAAAACTGTTTTTT
CASSQDSPQGRTYEKLFF
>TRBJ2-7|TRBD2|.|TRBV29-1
TGCAGCGCCAAGGGGGGCGGGAGGAATCCCGAGCAGTACTTC
CSAKGGGRNPEQYF
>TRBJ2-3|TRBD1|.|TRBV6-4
TGTGCCAGCAGTGACGCGAGGGACAGAAGCACAGATACGCAGTATTTT
CASSDARDRSTDTQYF
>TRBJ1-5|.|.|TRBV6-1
TGTGCCAGCAGTGGTTTCTGGGATCAGCCCCAGCATTTT
CASSGFWDQPQHF
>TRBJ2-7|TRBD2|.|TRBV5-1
TGCGCCAGCAGCTTGGTGGCTGCGGGAGGTAGCTACGAGCAGTACTTC
CASSLVAAGGSYEQYF
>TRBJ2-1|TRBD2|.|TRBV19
TGTGCCAGTGCTATAGCGGGAGCAACCTACAATGAGCAGTTCTTC
CASAIAGATYNEQFF
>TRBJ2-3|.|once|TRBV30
TGTGCCTGGAAGGTTGCAGGTAGCGGCACAGATACGCAGTATTTT
CAWKVAGSGTDTQYF
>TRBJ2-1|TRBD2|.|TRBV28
TGTGCCAGCATCCTGCCGGGGACTAGCGTCCCCAATGAGCAGTTCTTC
CASILPGTSVPNEQFF
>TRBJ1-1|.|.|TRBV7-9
TGTGCCAGCAGGGGCACTGAAGCTTTCTTT
CASRGTEAFF
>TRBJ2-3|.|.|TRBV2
TGTGCCAGCAGTGAAGTTAGGGGAGTTGATACGCAGTATTTT
CASSEVRGVDTQYF
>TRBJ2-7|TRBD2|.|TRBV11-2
TGTGCCAGCAGCCTCGCCTCGGCGGGAGGCCTTGCCTACGAGCAGTACTTC
CASSLASAGGLAYEQYF
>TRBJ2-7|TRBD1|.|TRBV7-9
TGTGCCAGCAGCGCCGGACAGGGATCCTACGAGCAGTACTTC
CASSAGQGSYEQYF
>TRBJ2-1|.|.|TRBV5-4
TGTGCCAGCAGCCCGGGGGGCGAGACGGTGAATGAGCAGTTCTTC
CASSPGGETVNEQFF
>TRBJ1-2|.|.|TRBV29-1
TGCAGCGTAACCGGGCCCCTTTCGGCAGGCTATGGCTACACCTTC
CSVTGPLSAGYGYTF
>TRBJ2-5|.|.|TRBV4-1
TGCGCCAGCAGCCGGGTGGGTGCGTTGGGAGAGACCCAGTACTTC
CASSRVGALGETQYF
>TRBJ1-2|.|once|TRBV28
TGTGCCAGCACCATATCGTGGGGCACAGGTAACTATGGCTACACCTTC
CASTISWGTGNYGYTF
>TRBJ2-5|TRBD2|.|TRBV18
TGTGCCAGCTCACCTCGGGGAGGGATAGAGACCCAGTACTTC
CASSPRGGIETQYF
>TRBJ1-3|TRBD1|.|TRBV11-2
TGTGCCAGCAGCTCAGGACAGGGGGATCCATCTGGAAACACCATATATTTT
CASSSGQGDPSGNTIYF
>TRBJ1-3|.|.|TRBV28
TGTGCCAGCAGCTTCTCCTATAGATCTGGAAACACCATATATTTT
CASSFSYRSGNTIYF
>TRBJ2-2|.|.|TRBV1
TGCACCAGCACCCTGTCCTTCGGAAGACCCGCGAACACCGGGGAGCTGTTTTTT
CTSTLSFGRPANTGELFF
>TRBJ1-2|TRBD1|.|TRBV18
TGTGCCAGCTCAGAAGGGGGCGACTATGGCTACACCTTC
CASSEGGDYGYTF
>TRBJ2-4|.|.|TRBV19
TGTGCCAGTAGTATTTGGGTCGGGGTCGCCAAAAACATTCAGTACTTC
CASSIWVGVAKNIQYF
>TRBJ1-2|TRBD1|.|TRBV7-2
TGTGCCAGCAGCACCATACAGGGGGCTTTGGGTGGCTACACCTTC
CASSTIQGALGGYTF
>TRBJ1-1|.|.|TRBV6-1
TGTGCCAGCAGTGTCCAGCTTGAAGCTTTCTTT
CASSVQLEAFF
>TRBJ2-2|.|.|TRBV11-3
TGTGCCAGCGCTAGCGGGGAGCTGTTTTTT
CASASGELFF
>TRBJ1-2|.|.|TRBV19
TGTGCCAGTAGTACCCGGGTGGCCTATGGCTACACCTTC
CASSTRVAYGYTF
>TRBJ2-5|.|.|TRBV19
TGTGCCAGTCCGGTCGGTGGGCTCGGAACCCAGTACTTC
CASPVGGLGTQYF
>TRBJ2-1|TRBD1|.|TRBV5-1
TGCGCCAGCAGCCCCCCGGGGACAGGGGGATCCAATGAGCAGTTCTTC
CASSPPGTGGSNEQFF
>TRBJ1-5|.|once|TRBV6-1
TGTGCCAGCAGTGAAGCTTTCCAGCAGCCCCAGCATTTT
CASSEAFQQPQHF
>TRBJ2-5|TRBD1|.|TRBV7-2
TGTGCCAGCAGTCCGACAGGGGTCCGGGAGACCCAGTACTTC
CASSPTGVRETQYF
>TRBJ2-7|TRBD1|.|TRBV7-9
TGTGCCAGCAGCCCCGGACAGGGTGGCGAGCAGTACTTC
CASSPGQGGEQYF
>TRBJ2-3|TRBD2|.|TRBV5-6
TGTGCCAGCAGCTTGTTTCTAGCGGGAGGGCCTGGCACAGATACGCAGTATTTT
CASSLFLAGGPGTDTQYF
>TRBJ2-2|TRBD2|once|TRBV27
TGTGCCAGCAGTTTCGCAGGACTAGCGGAAAACACCGGGGAGCTGTTTTTT
CASSFAGLAENTGELFF
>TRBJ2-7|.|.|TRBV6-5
TGTGCCAGCAGTTACCGGGGCCAGGGCCGCGAGCAGTACTTC
CASSYRGQGREQYF
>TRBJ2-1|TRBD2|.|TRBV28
TGTGCCAGCAGTTTTCCCGGGGGGGGTTTCCATGAGCAGTTCTTC
CASSFPGGGFHEQFF
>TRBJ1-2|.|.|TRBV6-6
TGTGCCAGCACTTCCCCAAGTAGGGGTTACCTCTATGGCTACACCTTC
CASTSPSRGYLYGYTF
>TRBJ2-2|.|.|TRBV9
TGTGCCAGCAGCGCTTCGGACTTGCCCACCGGGGAGCTGTTTTTT
CASSASDLPTGELFF
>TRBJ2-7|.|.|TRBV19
TGTGCCAGTAACGTGCAAGGCGGTTTTCAGTACTTC
CASNVQGGFQYF
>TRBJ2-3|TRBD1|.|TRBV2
TGTGCCAGCAACGGCAGGGGGCCGAGCACAGATACGCAGTATTTT
CASNGRGPSTDTQYF
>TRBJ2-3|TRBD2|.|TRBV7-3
TGTGCCAGCAGCCCTGAGGGACTAGTGGCAGATACGCAGTATTTT
CASSPEGLVADTQYF